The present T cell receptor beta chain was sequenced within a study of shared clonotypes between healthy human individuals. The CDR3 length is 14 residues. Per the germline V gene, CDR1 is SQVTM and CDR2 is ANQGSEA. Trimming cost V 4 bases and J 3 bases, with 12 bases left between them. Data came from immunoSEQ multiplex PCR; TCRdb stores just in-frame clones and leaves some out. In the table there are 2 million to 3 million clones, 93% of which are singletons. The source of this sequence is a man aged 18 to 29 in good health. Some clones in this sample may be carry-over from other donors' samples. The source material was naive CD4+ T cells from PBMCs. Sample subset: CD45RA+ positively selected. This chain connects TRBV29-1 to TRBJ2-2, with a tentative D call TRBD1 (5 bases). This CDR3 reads CSVARTKDTGELFF. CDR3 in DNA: TGCAGCGTTGCTCGGACAAAGGACACCGGGGAGCTGTTTTTT.